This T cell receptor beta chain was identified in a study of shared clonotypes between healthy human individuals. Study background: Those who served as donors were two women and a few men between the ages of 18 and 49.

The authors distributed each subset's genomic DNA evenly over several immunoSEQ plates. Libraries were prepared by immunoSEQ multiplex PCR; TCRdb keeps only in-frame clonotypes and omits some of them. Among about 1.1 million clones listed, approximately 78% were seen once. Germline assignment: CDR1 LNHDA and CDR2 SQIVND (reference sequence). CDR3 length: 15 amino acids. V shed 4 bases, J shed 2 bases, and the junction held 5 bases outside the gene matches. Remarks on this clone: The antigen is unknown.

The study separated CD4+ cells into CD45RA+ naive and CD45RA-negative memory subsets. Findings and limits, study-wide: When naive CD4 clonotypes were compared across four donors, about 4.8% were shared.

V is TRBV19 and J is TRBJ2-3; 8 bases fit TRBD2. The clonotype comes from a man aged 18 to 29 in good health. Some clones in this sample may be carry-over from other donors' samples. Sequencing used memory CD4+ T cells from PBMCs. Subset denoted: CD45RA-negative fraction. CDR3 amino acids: CASSRLAGITDTQYF. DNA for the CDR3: TGTGCCAGTAGTAGGTTAGCGGGAATCACAGATACGCAGTATTTT.